One and the same sample provided the 20 T cell receptor beta chains below, sequenced in a study of vaccination and CD4 T cells after COVID-19. As for treatment: roughly ten-day PBMC culture with coronavirus spike peptide pools or control peptides (ViraFEST assay). Researchers collected the unexposed donor's CD4+ T cells before the COVID-19 pandemic (2011-2018). Cultured CD4+ T-cell DNA underwent Oncomine TCR Beta short-read sequencing. Cultured CD4+ T cells yielded the extracted genomic DNA. From the PCR reads, TCRdb called clonotypes with MiXCR, one entry per CDR3 protein. Found here are 9,500 to 13,000 distinct CDR3 sequences, about 30% of them singletons; the top ten hold 10% to 15%. No antigens are known for them. The material sequenced was CD4+ T cells from blood, cultured in vitro. Receptor source: a human donor in good health.

This clonotype was seen more than once but under ten times. The chain recombines TRBV19 with TRBJ1-5, with unresolved D. V lost 9 bases, J lost 0 bases, and 9 bases lay in between. CDR3 size: 13 residues. CDR1 is LNHDA, CDR2 SQIVND, per germline (reference sequence). DNA of the CDR3: TGTGCCAGCGCACATAATAGCAATCAGCCCCAGCATTTT. Amino acids: CASAHNSNQPQHF.

This clonotype has only a few counts. V usage is TRBV7-3 and J usage is TRBJ1-2; 7 bases are a match to TRBD1. The V gene end was trimmed by 2 bases and the J gene end by 2 bases; junction bases not matched to a gene: 5. The V gene's germline CDR1 is SGHTA and CDR2 FQGTGA. The CDR3 consists of 15 residues. The CDR3 here is CASSLPDRPNYGYTF. CDR3 nucleotides: TGTGCCAGCAGCTTACCGGACAGGCCCAACTATGGCTACACCTTC.

This clonotype was counted a few times. The chain links TRBV25-1 to TRBJ1-5; D unresolved. CDR1 MGHDK and CDR2 SYGVNS come from the germline V gene. V was cut by 8 bases and J by 1 base, with 9 bases left in between. The CDR3 length is 13 residues. The CDR3 protein is CASGDRSNQPQHF. CDR3 DNA sequence: TGTGCCAGCGGAGATAGGAGCAATCAGCCCCAGCATTTT.

The rearrangement uses TRBV7-9 and TRBJ1-5, with D unresolved. This CDR3 is 14 amino acids long. The V gene lost 1 base and the J gene lost 5 bases, with 9 bases spanning the gap. Looked up from germline, CDR1 is SEHNR and CDR2 is FQNEAQ (reference sequence). CDR3 amino acids: CASSLVGVDQPQHF. The DNA of the CDR3 is TGTGCCAGCAGCTTAGTTGGGGTTGATCAGCCCCAGCATTTT.

This clonotype rates as medium-sized (0.01 to 0.1%). The rearrangement joins TRBV20-1 to TRBJ1-5; D gene unclear. Germline V gene sequence: CDR1 DFQATT, CDR2 SNEGSKA (reference sequence). The CDR3 consists of 14 residues. Trimming took 5 bases from V and 1 from J, leaving 12 bases between them. The CDR3 protein is CSAAAVGSNQPQHF. Here the CDR3 DNA reads TGCAGTGCTGCCGCAGTGGGAAGCAATCAGCCCCAGCATTTT.

This clonotype came up once. The genes are TRBV10-1 and TRBJ2-1; 15 bases line up with TRBD2. The CDR3 has 19 residues. The V gene end was trimmed by 9 bases and the J gene end by 8 bases; junction bases not matched to a gene: 20. The germline V gene encodes CDR1 WNHNN and CDR2 SYGVQD (reference sequence). CDR3 sequence: CASYRRPGLAGGRLDEQFF. In nucleotides, the CDR3 is TGCGCCAGTTACAGGAGGCCGGGACTAGCGGGAGGACGATTGGATGAGCAGTTCTTC.

J is TRBJ2-2 and V is TRBV6-2 or TRBV6-3, with D possibly TRBD1 on 5 matching bases. This CDR3 is 12 amino acids long. V shed 5 bases and J shed 7 bases, with 8 bases lying between them. CDR1 MNHEY and CDR2 SVGEGT come from the germline V gene. CDR3 sequence reads: CASSLDSGELFF. CDR3 coding DNA: TGTGCCAGCAGTCTTGACAGCGGGGAGCTGTTTTTT.

The table lists this clonotype with a few counts. The chain combines TRBV27 with TRBJ1-1; TRBD1 is a possible D gene (6 bases). V was trimmed by 6 bases and J by 1 base, leaving 12 bases between them. CDR3 length: 14 residues. CDR1 is MNHEY and CDR2 is SMNVEV in the germline V gene (reference sequence). In DNA form, the CDR3 reads TGTGCCAGCAGCGATACAGGGCCGAACACTGAAGCTTTCTTT. As protein: CASSDTGPNTEAFF.

For this clonotype: This may arise from a read error, as a much more abundant clone is one base away. The chain employs TRBV7-2 and TRBJ2-5, with D maybe TRBD1 (5 bases). Per germline, CDR1 SGHTA and CDR2 FQGNSA. The V and J ends lost 5 bases and 5 bases respectively, with 18 bases between them. The CDR3 has 15 amino acids. Written as DNA, the CDR3 is TGTGCCAGCAGCCCTAGGGGCGAGAGTGGGGAGACCCAGTACTTC. This encodes CASSPRGESGETQYF.

By its share, this clonotype is medium-sized. The chain employs TRBV20-1 and TRBJ2-7; 8 bases are shared with TRBD1. Trimming at V came to 0 bases and at J to 2 bases, leaving 6 bases not matched to a gene. The CDR3 spans 15 residues. CDR1 is DFQATT and CDR2 is SNEGSKA in the germline V gene (reference sequence). CDR3 residues: CSARDHRQGTYEQYF. DNA for the CDR3: TGCAGTGCTAGAGATCACCGACAGGGGACCTACGAGCAGTACTTC.

V and J are TRBV25-1 and TRBJ2-5, with D unclear. Looked up from germline, CDR1 is MGHDK and CDR2 is SYGVNS. The V and J ends lost 3 bases and 0 bases respectively, with 11 bases between them. CDR3 length equals 15 residues. CDR3 in amino acids: CASSDPTLYQETQYF. CDR3 nucleotide sequence: TGTGCCAGCAGTGACCCGACCCTTTACCAAGAGACCCAGTACTTC.

This clonotype has a handful of counts. The V call is TRBV21-1, the J call TRBJ1-1; no DNA check was done on the table's D call, TRBD1. TRBV21-1 is designated a pseudogene. CDR3 size: 15 residues. The CDR3 region has the DNA TGTGCCAGCAGCAAGGTGACAGGGTCGCGGACTGAAGCTTTCTTT. Amino acids: CASSKVTGSRTEAFF.

This clonotype occurred a few times. The V and J genes are TRBV6-4 and TRBJ2-1, with no clear D. The V gene lost 0 bases and the J gene lost 4 bases, with 10 bases spanning the gap. The CDR3 runs 15 residues. Per germline, CDR1 MRHNA and CDR2 SNTAGT. CDR3 in amino acids: CASSDSIGSYNEQFF. CDR3 bases: TGTGCCAGCAGTGACTCGATCGGGTCTTACAATGAGCAGTTCTTC.

This clonotype was seen a few times. This sequence joins TRBV5-8 and TRBJ2-7, with a weak D call TRBD2 (6 bases). V lost 4 bases, J lost 4 bases, and 12 bases lay in between. From germline, CDR1 is SGHTS and CDR2 YDEGEE. The CDR3 totals 13 residues. This chain's CDR3 is CASSRISGYEQYF. CDR3 sequence (DNA): TGTGCCAGCAGCCGAATCAGCGGGTACGAGCAGTACTTC.

This chain links TRBV28 with TRBJ1-2; no definite D call. Germline V CDR1 and CDR2: MDHEN, SYDVKM. The germline V and J ends were trimmed by 5 bases and 8 bases, with 12 bases remaining between them. This CDR3 contains 12 residues. CDR3 nucleotides: TGTGCCAGCAGTCCTCTCTCACCCGGCTACACCTTC. Encoded protein: CASSPLSPGYTF.

This clonotype is large (0.1 to 1%) in the sample. The J gene is TRBJ2-7, the V gene TRBV6-5; 11 bases match TRBD1. This CDR3 is built from 17 residues. Germline values: CDR1 MNHEY, CDR2 SVGAGI. With V trimmed by 2 bases and J by 2 bases, 8 bases remained unmatched. CDR3 DNA sequence: TGTGCCAGCAGTTACCCGGGACCGGGACAGGGGGCCTACGAGCAGTACTTC. The encoded protein is CASSYPGPGQGAYEQYF.

This clonotype appeared a few times. The V and J genes are TRBV6-2 or TRBV6-3 and TRBJ2-3; D remains unclear. Trimming pared 0 bases from V and 6 bases from J, leaving 19 bases between. The germline CDR1 and CDR2 sequences are MNHEY and SVGEGT. The CDR3 has 17 amino acids. DNA for the CDR3: TGTGCCAGCAGTTACTCGATTCCCCAAGCCGTCGGCGATACGCAGTATTTT. This encodes CASSYSIPQAVGDTQYF.

This clonotype has more than one count but fewer than ten. This sequence joins TRBV7-2 and TRBJ1-3; D not resolved. V was trimmed by 5 bases and J by 8 bases, leaving 19 bases between them. The germline V gene has CDR1 SGHTA and CDR2 FQGNSA. The CDR3 has 15 residues. The CDR3 DNA sequence: TGTGCCAGCAGCAACCCCGGGTTGGATGCGTACACCATATATTTT. Its translation: CASSNPGLDAYTIYF.

This clonotype has only a few counts. V gene TRBV6-2 or TRBV6-3 combines with J gene TRBJ1-1; D uncertain. Germline values: CDR1 MNHEY, CDR2 SVGEGT. The CDR3 runs 16 residues. V lost 4 bases and J 1 base, leaving 16 bases between the germline ends. CDR3 residues: CASSFRPLTKNTEAFF. For the CDR3, the DNA is TGTGCCAGCAGTTTCCGACCATTGACAAAGAACACTGAAGCTTTCTTT.

V gene TRBV4-1 combines with J gene TRBJ2-7, with D unclear. This CDR3 contains 13 residues. V lost 1 base, J lost 7 bases, and 11 bases lay in between. Germline V gene data show CDR1 as MGHRA and CDR2 as YSYEKL. The CDR3 here is CASSQVALEEQYF. DNA of the CDR3: TGCGCCAGCAGCCAAGTGGCACTCGAGGAGCAGTACTTC.